A single sample gave rise to the 6 T cell receptor beta chains below, sequenced in a study of blood T cells in healthy people across ages. Next came a second PCR, run for about 6 to 11 cycles, which used a sample-barcoded 5' primer along with a J-beta primer mix. Using its own MiXCR run on the 5' RACE reads, TCRdb lists one record per CDR3 protein. The table lists about 290,000 distinct CDR3 sequences, around 29% of them singletons, with over 25% in the top ten. The sequencing sample was made of blood. The source is a woman aged 70 to 79 in good health.

The J gene is TRBJ2-1, the V gene TRBV15; 8 positions agree with TRBD2. The CDR3 spans 17 residues. The V gene's germline CDR1 is LNHNV and CDR2 YYDKDF (reference sequence). The V and J ends lost 0 bases and 2 bases, in that order; junction bases with no gene match: 6. CDR3 amino acids: CATSRDSPGLAYNEQFF. DNA of the CDR3: TGTGCCACCAGCAGAGACTCCCCGGGACTAGCCTACAATGAGCAGTTCTTC.

This clonotype was detected only a few times. The V gene is TRBV28, the J gene TRBJ2-2; unclear D gene. This CDR3 region has 11 residues. The ends were cut back, 7 bases at V and 5 bases at J, with 5 bases in the middle. Per germline, CDR1 MDHEN and CDR2 SYDVKM. The DNA for the CDR3 is TGTGCCAGCACTGGGACCGGGGAGCTGTTTTTT. This codes for CASTGTGELFF.

This clonotype turned up a few times. The V gene is TRBV18, the J gene TRBJ1-2; D is uncertain. The V end lost 2 bases, the J end lost 7 bases, and 8 bases lay between the germline ends. The CDR3 runs 12 residues. From germline, CDR1 is KGHSH and CDR2 LQKENI. CDR3 sequence (DNA): TGTGCCAGCTCACCATTAGGATCTGGCTACACCTTC. This sequence encodes CASSPLGSGYTF.

Worth noting for this clonotype: The germline gene is not matched at one end of the junction; a read error may be the cause. The rearrangement uses TRBV7-9 and TRBJ2-3; 10 bases are shared with TRBD2. CDR1 and CDR2 (germline): SEHNR, FQNEAQ (reference sequence). This CDR3 has 18 amino acids. This CDR3 is CAGSQRPSSGGPRSAQYF. For the CDR3, the DNA is TGTGCCGGCAGCCAAAGGCCATCTAGCGGGGGCCCCCGGAGTGCGCAGTATTTT. The full variable domain, with the rest looked up from reference TRBV7-9 and TRBJ2-3, is DTGVSQNPRHKITKRGQNVTFRCDPISEHNRLYWYRQTLGQGPEFLTYFQNEAQLEKSRLLSDRFSAERPKGSFSTLEIQRTEQGDSAMYLCAGSQRPSSGGPRSAQYFGPGTRLTVL.

Turning to this clonotype: One end of the junction fails to match germline, which may point to a read error. The chain joins TRBV19 to TRBJ1-2; the D gene is possibly TRBD1 (6 bases). The CDR3 consists of 11 residues. Germline V gene lookup returns CDR1 LNHDA and CDR2 SQIVND (reference sequence). The CDR3 DNA reads as TGCGCCGTCAGGGGAATGGGCGGCTACACCTTC. It yields the protein CAVRGMGGYTF.

This clonotype turned up a few times. V is TRBV29-1 and J is TRBJ2-2, with D maybe TRBD2 (6 bases). Per the germline V gene, CDR1 is SQVTM and CDR2 is ANQGSEA. The CDR3 runs to 14 residues. The V and J ends lost 8 bases and 5 bases respectively, with 18 bases between them. For the CDR3, the DNA is TGCAGCACAACCCAGGGAGGTTCAACCGGGGAGCTGTTTTTT. It specifies CSTTQGGSTGELFF.